This passage covers 5 T cell receptor beta chains from one sample sequenced in a study of CD8 T cells in Susac syndrome. RNA amounts of about 0.5 to 1 ug underwent reverse transcription with random hexamers. TCRdb re-called the immunoSEQ multiplex PCR reads with MiXCR, one entry per CDR3 protein. The sample yields about 300,000 distinct CDR3 sequences, 89% seen once. Sequencing used CD8+ T cells from PBMCs. The receptor set was obtained from a human donor with multiple sclerosis.

CDR3 coding DNA: TGTGCCTGGAGTCTCGCTGGTCCCGGAGTGGACGGAACCTACGAGCAGTACTTC. Its protein product is CAWSLAGPGVDGTYEQYF. The chain combines TRBV30 with TRBJ2-7; D is unclear. The CDR3 consists of 18 residues. Trimming removed 2 bases at V and 2 bases at J, with 25 bases between. CDR1 is GTSNPN, CDR2 SVGIG, per germline (reference sequence).

CDR3 sequence reads: CASRRESFSYEQYF. CDR3 sequence (DNA): TGTGCCAGCAGAAGGGAATCTTTTTCCTACGAGCAGTACTTC. The rearrangement uses TRBV28 and TRBJ2-7; D is ambiguous. V was shortened by 6 bases and J by 1 base, with 13 bases between the two germline ends. Germline loops: CDR1 MDHEN, CDR2 SYDVKM. The CDR3 contains 14 residues.

This chain connects TRBV7-9 to TRBJ2-7; 9 bases match TRBD1. The CDR3 totals 18 residues. V shed 7 bases, J shed 9 bases, and the junction held 25 bases outside the gene matches. Germline V lookup: CDR1 SEHNR, CDR2 FQNEAQ (reference sequence). In nucleotides, the CDR3 is TGTGCCAGCACCGATACAGGGGGCGGGCGGCATGGCGGCATGGGGCAGTACTTC. Protein product: CASTDTGGGRHGGMGQYF. Looking up the rest from reference TRBV7-9 and TRBJ2-7 gives the full variable domain: DTGVSQNPRHKITKRGQNVTFRCDPISEHNRLYWYRQTLGQGPEFLTYFQNEAQLEKSRLLSDRFSAERPKGSFSTLEIQRTEQGDSAMYLCASTDTGGGRHGGMGQYFGPGTRLTVT.

The chain employs TRBV4-1 and TRBJ2-7; D may correspond to TRBD1 or TRBD2 (6 bases each). V lost 2 bases, J lost 4 bases, and 15 bases lay in between. CDR3 length equals 15 residues. The V gene's germline CDR1 is MGHRA and CDR2 YSYEKL. CDR3 sequence reads: CASSQSDSGSYEQYF. In nucleotides, the CDR3 is TGCGCCAGCAGCCAATCGGACAGCGGGTCATACGAGCAGTACTTC.

This rearrangement joins TRBV6-5 to TRBJ2-7; no clear D. CDR1 is MNHEY, CDR2 SVGAGI, per germline. This CDR3 region has 10 residues. The ends were cut back, 8 bases at V and 6 bases at J, with 8 bases in the middle. The CDR3 spells CASGVREQYF. The CDR3 DNA reads TGTGCCAGCGGGGTTCGCGAGCAGTACTTC.